Below, 5 T cell receptor beta chains from the same sample are listed, as sequenced in a study of T cell changes during pregnancy in multiple sclerosis (dated by TCRdb to between 2017 and 2020). Libraries were built with the immunoSEQ multiplex PCR assay. The table was pulled from immuneACCESS by TCRdb, which kept in-frame rearrangements only. Such tables lose some clones; where checked, under half of the loss comes from unresolved V genes, and the rest has no known cause. The sample records tens of thousands of clones, just under 95% of which are singletons. The ten largest make up around 1.4% of the sample. Material: peripheral blood, obtained in the third trimester of pregnancy. These receptors were obtained from a female donor in good health, enrolled as a control in a pregnancy study.

This clone has just one count. The V call is TRBV9, the J call TRBJ2-5; TRBD2 matches at 12 bases. The CDR3 runs 15 residues. CDR1 is SGDLS and CDR2 is YYNGEE in the germline V gene. Trimming at V came to 3 bases and at J to 5 bases, leaving 5 bases not matched to a gene. The CDR3 DNA follows: TGTGCCAGCAGCGCCCGGACTAGCGGGACCGAGACCCAGTACTTC. It encodes CASSARTSGTETQYF.

The rearrangement uses TRBV2 and TRBJ2-7; TRBD1 aligns across 8 bases. The CDR3 spans 14 residues. In germline, CDR1 is SNHLY, CDR2 FYNNEI. Trimming at V came to 4 bases and at J to 3 bases, leaving 5 bases not matched to a gene. The CDR3 coding sequence is TGTGCCAGCAGTGGACAGGGGCAAGGCTACGAGCAGTACTTC. This sequence encodes CASSGQGQGYEQYF.

This clone was picked up one time. As DNA, the CDR3 is TGTGCCAGCAGCCCGATCTCTAGCGGGAGGGCCGCCTACAATGAGCAGTTCTTC. Translated, it gives CASSPISSGRAAYNEQFF. The rearrangement uses TRBV25-1 and TRBJ2-1; 12 bases line up with TRBD2. The CDR3 sequence is 18 residues long. J lost 2 bases, V lost 6 bases, and 11 bases had no gene match. Germline CDR1 MGHDK, CDR2 SYGVNS.

The V call is TRBV28, the J call TRBJ2-1; 11 bases agree with TRBD2. CDR1 is MDHEN, CDR2 SYDVKM, per germline. This CDR3 is 14 amino acids long. Unmatched junction bases numbered 0, after V lost 6 bases and J lost 2 bases. As DNA, the CDR3 is TGTGCCAGCAGACTAGCGGGAGCCTACAATGAGCAGTTCTTC. Translating gives CASRLAGAYNEQFF.

The chain links TRBV7-9 to TRBJ1-5; D is perhaps TRBD1 (6 bases). The CDR3 has 18 amino acids. Deletions cut 1 base from V and 0 bases from J, with 16 bases between. CDR1 and CDR2 (germline): SEHNR, FQNEAQ (reference sequence). The CDR3 sequence: CASSLGWTDPYSNQPQHF. For the CDR3, the DNA is TGTGCCAGCAGCTTAGGTTGGACAGATCCATATAGCAATCAGCCCCAGCATTTT.